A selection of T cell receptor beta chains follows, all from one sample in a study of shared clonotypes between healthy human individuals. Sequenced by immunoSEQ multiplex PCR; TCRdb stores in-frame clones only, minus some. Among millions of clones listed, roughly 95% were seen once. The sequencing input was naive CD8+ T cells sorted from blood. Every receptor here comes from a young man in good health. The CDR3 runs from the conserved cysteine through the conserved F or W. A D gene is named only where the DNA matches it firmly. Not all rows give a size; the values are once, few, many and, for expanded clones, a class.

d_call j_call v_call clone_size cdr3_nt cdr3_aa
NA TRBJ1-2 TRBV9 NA TGTGCCAGCAGCGTGGTTTCCGGGGGAGACGCTAACTATGGCTACACCTTC CASSVVSGGDANYGYTF
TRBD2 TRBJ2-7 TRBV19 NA TGTGCCAGTAGTCCCGGACTAGAGTTCGAGCAGTACTTC CASSPGLEFEQYF
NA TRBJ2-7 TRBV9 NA TGTGCCAGCAGCGTCAGCCCGGGGGCCTACGAGCAGTACTTC CASSVSPGAYEQYF
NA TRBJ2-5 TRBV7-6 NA TGTGCCAGCAGCTTAGAGGCAGGGTCGCGGGAGACCCAGTACTTC CASSLEAGSRETQYF
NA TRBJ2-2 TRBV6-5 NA TGTGCCAGCAGGGAAAACGGGGAGCTGTTTTTT CASRENGELFF
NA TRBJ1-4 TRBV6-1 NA TGTGCCAGCAGTGGGCAGGGTAATGAAAAACTGTTTTTT CASSGQGNEKLFF
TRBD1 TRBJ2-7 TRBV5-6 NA TGTGCCAGCAGTTACGGACAGGTGGGCGAGCAGTACTTC CASSYGQVGEQYF
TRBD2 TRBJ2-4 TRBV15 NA TGTGCCACCAGCGGGTCTCCTAGCGGGAGGTACGGAAACATTCAGTACTTC CATSGSPSGRYGNIQYF
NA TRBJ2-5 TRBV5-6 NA TGTGCCAGCAGCCTCGACCGGGGTGAGACCCAGTACTTC CASSLDRGETQYF
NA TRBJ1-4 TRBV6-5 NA TGTGCCAGCGATGGTGGTGAAAAACTGTTTTTT CASDGGEKLFF
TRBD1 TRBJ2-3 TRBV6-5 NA TGTGCCAGCAGTTACTCAGACAGGGGGCATGCAGATACGCAGTATTTT CASSYSDRGHADTQYF
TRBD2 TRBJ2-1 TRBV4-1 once TGCGCCAGCAGCCAAGGAGATTCGTTGGCGGGAGGGAACAATGAGCAGTTCTTC CASSQGDSLAGGNNEQFF
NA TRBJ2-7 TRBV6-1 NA TGTGCCAGCAGTGAAGGGGTAGGGTTAGGGGACGAGCAGTACTTC CASSEGVGLGDEQYF
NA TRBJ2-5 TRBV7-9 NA TGTGCCAGCAGCCCGTCATCCTCGGGGCAAGAGACCCAGTACTTC CASSPSSSGQETQYF
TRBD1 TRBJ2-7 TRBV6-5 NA TGTGCCAGCAGCGACAGGGGGCTCACATACGAGCAGTACTTC CASSDRGLTYEQYF
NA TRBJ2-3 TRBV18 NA TGTGCCAGCTCACCTCCGGACATCTTCCACGCTGATACGCAGTATTTT CASSPPDIFHADTQYF
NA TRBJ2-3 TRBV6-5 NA TGTGCCAGCAGTTACTCCGAGGGATATCTCACAGATACGCAGTATTTT CASSYSEGYLTDTQYF
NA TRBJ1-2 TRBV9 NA TGTGCCAGCAGCGTAGCACAGGGAGTCAATGGCTACACCTTC CASSVAQGVNGYTF
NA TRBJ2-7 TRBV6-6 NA TGTGCCAGCAGCCAAAAGACAGGTATTGATCACTACGAGCAGTACTTC CASSQKTGIDHYEQYF
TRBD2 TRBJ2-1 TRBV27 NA TGTGCCAGCAGCTTAGCGGGAGGGCCCTACAATGAGCAGTTCTTC CASSLAGGPYNEQFF
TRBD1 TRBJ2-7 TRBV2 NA TGTGCCATCCGGACAGGGGGGACCTACGAGCAGTACTTC CAIRTGGTYEQYF
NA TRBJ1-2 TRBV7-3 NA TGTGCCAGCAGCTTGGCTGGCTACACCTTC CASSLAGYTF
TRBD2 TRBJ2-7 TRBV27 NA TGTGCCAGCAGTCCCCTACGGTCGGCGGGAGGGCCGGGGGAGCAGTACTTC CASSPLRSAGGPGEQYF
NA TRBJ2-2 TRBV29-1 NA TGCAGCGTTGAAGAAGTAGGAGGCGGGGAGCTGTTTTTT CSVEEVGGGELFF
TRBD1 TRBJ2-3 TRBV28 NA TGTGCCAGCAGCCCTACAGGGGAAACAGATACGCAGTATTTT CASSPTGETDTQYF
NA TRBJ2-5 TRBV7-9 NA TGTGCCAGCAGCTCCTCGTCGGCAGAAGAGACCCAGTACTTC CASSSSSAEETQYF
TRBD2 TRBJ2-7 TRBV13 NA TGTGCCAGCAGCTTAGGGACTAGCGGCTCCTACGAGCAGTACTTC CASSLGTSGSYEQYF
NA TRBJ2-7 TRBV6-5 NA TGTGCCAGCAGTTACTCGACAGATCTCGAGCAGTACTTC CASSYSTDLEQYF
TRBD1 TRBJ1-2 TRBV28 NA TGTGCCAGCACCCCGGGACAGGGCGGGAAGGGCTACACCTTC CASTPGQGGKGYTF
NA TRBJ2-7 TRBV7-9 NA TGTGCCAGCAACAACATGGGGTACGAGCAGTACTTC CASNNMGYEQYF
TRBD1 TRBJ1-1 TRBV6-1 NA TGTGCCAGCAGGGACAGGGGAATGAACACTGAAGCTTTCTTT CASRDRGMNTEAFF
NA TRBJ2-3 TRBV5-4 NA TGTGCCAGCGGGGACTCGAACACAGATACGCAGTATTTT CASGDSNTDTQYF
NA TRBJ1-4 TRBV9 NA TGTGCCAGCAGCGTAGGAAAGGGTGTCGCTAATGAAAAACTGTTTTTT CASSVGKGVANEKLFF
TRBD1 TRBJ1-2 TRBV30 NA TGTGCCTGGATAGAACGGGGACAGGACTATGGCTACACCTTC CAWIERGQDYGYTF
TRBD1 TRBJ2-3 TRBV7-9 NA TGTGCCAGCAGCTTACTACAAGGACAGGCGGATACGCAGTATTTT CASSLLQGQADTQYF
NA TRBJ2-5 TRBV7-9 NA TGTGCCAGCAGCTTAGTTTTTGAGACCCAGTACTTC CASSLVFETQYF
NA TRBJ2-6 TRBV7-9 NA TGTGCCAGCAGCTTAGAAGGGGCTCCTGGGGCCAACGTCCTGACTTTC CASSLEGAPGANVLTF
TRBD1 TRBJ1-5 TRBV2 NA TGTGCCAGCAGGCGAACAGGGGGCGAAAGCAATCAGCCCCAGCATTTT CASRRTGGESNQPQHF
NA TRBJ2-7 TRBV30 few TGTGCCTGGAGTCCACGGGGGGAGCAGTACTTC CAWSPRGEQYF
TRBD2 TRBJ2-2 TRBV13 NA TGTGCCAGCAGCTCCCGGGGAGCGGGGGACACCGGGGAGCTGTTTTTT CASSSRGAGDTGELFF
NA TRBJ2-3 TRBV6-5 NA TGTGCCAGCAGTTACTCGACGGGCAGTACAGATACGCAGTATTTT CASSYSTGSTDTQYF
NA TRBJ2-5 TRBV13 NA TGTGCCAGCAGCTTTGACTCCCAAGAGACCCAGTACTTC CASSFDSQETQYF